The 24 T cell receptor beta chains below were found in one sample sequenced in a study of T cell responses to AZD1222 COVID-19 vaccine. Method: immunoSEQ multiplex PCR; TCRdb's copy keeps in-frame clones and lacks some. The sample records under 110,000 clones, 90% being singletons. Sample: peripheral blood, taken 28 days after the second AZD1222 dose. These receptor sequences come from an adult who received the AZD1222 COVID-19 vaccine.

The genes are TRBV19 and TRBJ1-2; 9 nucleotides align to TRBD1. CDR3 size: 13 residues. Germline loops: CDR1 LNHDA, CDR2 SQIVND (reference sequence). The junction had 8 bases not matched to a gene; V was cut back by 7 bases and J by 8 bases. The CDR3 DNA reads as TGTGCCAGTACCAGGGACAGGGATTGGGGCTACACCTTC. It yields the protein CASTRDRDWGYTF.

The V and J genes are TRBV27 and TRBJ2-7; D is uncertain. Germline CDR1 MNHEY, CDR2 SMNVEV (reference sequence). The CDR3 is 14 amino acids. Trimming removed 3 bases at V and 0 bases at J, with 9 bases between. In DNA, the CDR3 is TGTGCCAGCAGTTTCAGTACTTTCTCCTACGAGCAGTACTTC. Protein sequence: CASSFSTFSYEQYF.

This clone was detected once. The chain couples TRBV11-3 to TRBJ2-2, with D perhaps assigned TRBD1 or TRBD2 (5 bases each). Germline CDR1 and CDR2: SGHNT and YENEEA. The CDR3 is 16 residues long. V was trimmed by 4 bases and J by 0 bases, leaving 12 bases between them. This CDR3 is CASSSRDRSNTGELFF. For the CDR3, the DNA is TGTGCCAGCAGCTCACGGGACCGATCGAACACCGGGGAGCTGTTTTTT.

The chain employs TRBV4-3 and TRBJ1-6; maybe TRBD1 (5 bases). This CDR3 is 18 amino acids long. Germline V gene sequence: CDR1 LGHNA, CDR2 YSLEER. Trimming removed 2 bases at V and 0 bases at J, with 14 bases between. The CDR3 loop reads CASSQKSRGSSYNSPLHF. The CDR3 DNA follows: TGCGCCAGCAGCCAAAAAAGTAGGGGTTCCTCCTATAATTCACCCCTCCACTTT.

The chain carries TRBV5-4 and TRBJ1-1; D is undetermined. Germline loops: CDR1 SGHNT, CDR2 YYREEE (reference sequence). CDR3 size: 14 residues. V gave up 4 bases and J gave up 5 bases, with 15 bases separating them. In nucleotides, the CDR3 is TGTGCCAGCAGCCCCTCCACGAGAGGGACTGAAGCTTTCTTT. Protein product: CASSPSTRGTEAFF.

The chain employs TRBV5-1 and TRBJ2-3; D is undetermined. Trimming stripped 0 bases from V and 0 bases from J, with 11 bases between. Looked up from germline, CDR1 is SGHRS and CDR2 is YFSETQ. This CDR3 is 16 amino acids long. The CDR3 reads CASSLGETQSTDTQYF. Here the CDR3 DNA reads TGCGCCAGCAGCTTGGGAGAGACCCAAAGCACAGATACGCAGTATTTT.

This clone came up once. The chain employs TRBV12-3 or TRBV12-4 and TRBJ1-2, with TRBD1 matching over 7 bases. The CDR3 runs to 13 residues. Trimming at V came to 2 bases and at J to 8 bases, leaving 5 bases not matched to a gene. This CDR3 is CASSLMRGLGYTF. The CDR3 nucleotides read TGTGCCAGCAGTTTAATGAGGGGGCTAGGCTACACCTTC.

The chain is built from TRBV3-1 (or the pseudogene TRBV3-2) and TRBJ1-1; D remains unclear. The CDR3 loop spans 14 amino acids. CDR1 is LGHDT, CDR2 YNNKEL, per germline (reference sequence). Trimming removed 1 base from V and 3 bases from J, with 9 bases in between. The CDR3 loop reads CASSQVALDTEAFF. DNA for the CDR3: TGTGCCAGCAGCCAAGTCGCTTTGGACACTGAAGCTTTCTTT.

The genes are TRBV19 and TRBJ2-3; TRBD2 matches at 11 bases. With 5 bases clipped from V and 4 bases from J, the junction kept 14 bases outside the gene matches. Germline V gene data show CDR1 as LNHDA and CDR2 as SQIVND (reference sequence). The CDR3 runs 18 residues. CDR3 residues: CASSPRPTSGGLPDTQYF. The CDR3 DNA sequence: TGTGCCAGTAGTCCCCGACCTACTAGCGGGGGCCTGCCAGATACGCAGTATTTT.

This chain joins TRBV19 and TRBJ1-4, with D uncertain. Germline CDR1 reads LNHDA; CDR2 reads SQIVND (reference sequence). The CDR3 is 14 amino acids. The ends were cut back, 6 bases at V and 7 bases at J, with 15 bases in the middle. CDR3: CASRIPGGIEKLFF. The CDR3 DNA is TGTGCCAGTAGGATCCCCGGAGGGATTGAAAAACTGTTTTTT.

The chain recombines TRBV9 with TRBJ2-3; no firm D call. The ends were cut back, 4 bases at V and 3 bases at J, with 9 bases in the middle. The germline V gene encodes CDR1 SGDLS and CDR2 YYNGEE. The CDR3 has 13 residues. As DNA, the CDR3 is TGTGCCAGCAGCACCCACGGGACAGATACGCAGTATTTT. Translated, it gives CASSTHGTDTQYF.

The rearrangement links TRBV28 to TRBJ1-2; possible D gene TRBD1, 5 bases. From germline, CDR1 is MDHEN and CDR2 SYDVKM. Trimming stripped 5 bases from V and 7 bases from J, with 14 bases between. CDR3 length equals 13 residues. DNA of the CDR3: TGTGCCAGCAGTCTCCGGGACTCGTTTGGCTACACCTTC. Its protein is CASSLRDSFGYTF.

The chain employs TRBV19 and TRBJ2-3, with TRBD1 as a possible D gene (5 bases). With 4 bases removed from V and 5 bases from J, the gap between germline ends came to 19 bases. Germline values: CDR1 LNHDA, CDR2 SQIVND (reference sequence). CDR3 length: 16 amino acids. CDR3 sequence: CASSRGLVPLGDTQYF. The CDR3 DNA follows: TGTGCCAGTAGTAGGGGCCTGGTACCCCTAGGAGATACGCAGTATTTT. Full variable domain (missing parts from reference TRBV19 and TRBJ2-3): DGGITQSPKYLFRKEGQNVTLSCEQNLNHDAMYWYRQDPGQGLRLIYYSQIVNDFQKGDIAEGYSVSREKKESFPLTVTSAQKNPTAFYLCASSRGLVPLGDTQYFGPGTRLTVL.

The rearrangement links TRBV4-2 to TRBJ1-6; TRBD1 is a possible D gene (6 bases). The CDR3 spans 14 residues. The germline V and J ends were trimmed by 1 base and 10 bases, with 11 bases remaining between them. Germline values: CDR1 LGHNA, CDR2 YNFKEQ. DNA of the CDR3: TGTGCCAGCAGCCAAGTCGGGGGCGGGTCACCCCTCCACTTT. This encodes CASSQVGGGSPLHF.

The chain combines TRBV3-1 (or the pseudogene TRBV3-2) with TRBJ1-5; D is uncertain. This CDR3 has 13 residues. Per the germline V gene, CDR1 is LGHDT and CDR2 is YNNKEL (reference sequence). With 0 bases removed from V and 6 bases from J, the gap between germline ends came to 6 bases. CDR3 in amino acids: CASSQDRAQPQHF. CDR3 DNA: TGTGCCAGCAGCCAAGATCGGGCTCAGCCCCAGCATTTT.

V is TRBV3-1 (or the pseudogene TRBV3-2) and J is TRBJ2-3, with TRBD2 identical over 7 bases. The germline CDR1 and CDR2 sequences are LGHDT and YNNKEL (reference sequence). The CDR3 covers 16 residues. V lost 0 bases to trimming and J lost 4 bases; unmatched junction nucleotides: 7. CDR3 protein: CASSQEGGFPADTQYF. In nucleotides, the CDR3 is TGTGCCAGCAGCCAAGAGGGAGGGTTCCCCGCAGATACGCAGTATTTT.

This chain connects TRBV5-4 to TRBJ1-3, with D uncertain. Germline V gene lookup returns CDR1 SGHNT and CDR2 YYREEE (reference sequence). The CDR3 is made up of 14 amino acids. With 0 bases removed from V and 8 bases from J, the gap between germline ends came to 12 bases. The CDR3 loop reads CASSLAQDVDTIYF. Written as DNA, the CDR3 is TGTGCCAGCAGCTTGGCCCAGGATGTCGACACCATATATTTT.

V and J are TRBV18 and TRBJ1-3; no firm D call. The germline V gene encodes CDR1 KGHSH and CDR2 LQKENI. V lost 4 bases and J lost 2, with 9 bases in between. This CDR3 spans 14 amino acids. The DNA of the CDR3 is TGTGCCAGCTCACAGGGAAGCGCTGGAAACACCATATATTTT. This codes for CASSQGSAGNTIYF.

CDR3 sequence (DNA): TGTGCCAGCAGCCAAGGAGAGGGGGGAAATGAAAAACTGTTTTTT. It translates to CASSQGEGGNEKLFF. The rearrangement joins TRBV6-5 to TRBJ1-4, with a possible D match to TRBD1 (6 bases). Germline CDR1 MNHEY, CDR2 SVGAGI. V dropped 6 bases and J dropped 5 bases, with 16 bases sitting between them. The CDR3 contains 15 residues.

The chain is built from TRBV5-1 and TRBJ2-3; D remains unclear. CDR3 size: 12 residues. Germline values: CDR1 SGHRS, CDR2 YFSETQ. V lost 3 bases and J 2 bases, leaving 4 bases between the germline ends. DNA for the CDR3: TGCGCCAGCAGCTGGGACACAGATACGCAGTATTTT. Translating it yields CASSWDTDTQYF.

The chain has TRBV7-3 and TRBJ2-2, with TRBD2 matching over 7 bases. The trim removed 5 bases at V and 5 bases at J, leaving 14 bases unmatched. The CDR3 has 17 amino acids. Germline loops: CDR1 SGHTA, CDR2 FQGTGA. CDR3 DNA: TGTGCCAGCAGCCTATTCGGGAGGCAGGGTGGGACCGGGGAGCTGTTTTTT. Translation: CASSLFGRQGGTGELFF.

V usage is TRBV19 and J usage is TRBJ2-3; D gene uncertain. Germline-derived CDR1 and CDR2 are LNHDA and SQIVND (reference sequence). CDR3 length: 16 amino acids. With 5 bases removed from V and 3 bases from J, the gap between germline ends came to 18 bases. CDR3 sequence reads: CASSFRSQILTDTQYF. CDR3 nucleotides: TGTGCCAGTAGTTTTAGGTCTCAAATTTTAACAGATACGCAGTATTTT.

The chain uses TRBV13 and TRBJ1-1, with a weak D call TRBD1 (6 bases). The germline V gene has CDR1 PRHDT and CDR2 FYEKMQ (reference sequence). The CDR3 has 16 residues. Trimming took off 4 bases at V and 0 bases at J, with 15 bases between the two ends. For the CDR3, the DNA is TGTGCCAGCAGCTGGGGGGCGGGAGGGATGAACACTGAAGCTTTCTTT. Translated, it gives CASSWGAGGMNTEAFF.

This chain links TRBV10-3 with TRBJ2-7, with 9 positions matching TRBD2. The CDR3 has 15 amino acids. Per the germline V gene, CDR1 is ENHRY and CDR2 is SYGVKD. V was pared by 4 bases and J by 6 bases, with 10 bases of the junction left unmatched. The CDR3 sequence: CAISGGGGAKVEQYF. For the CDR3, the DNA is TGTGCCATCAGTGGCGGCGGGGGGGCGAAGGTCGAGCAGTACTTC.